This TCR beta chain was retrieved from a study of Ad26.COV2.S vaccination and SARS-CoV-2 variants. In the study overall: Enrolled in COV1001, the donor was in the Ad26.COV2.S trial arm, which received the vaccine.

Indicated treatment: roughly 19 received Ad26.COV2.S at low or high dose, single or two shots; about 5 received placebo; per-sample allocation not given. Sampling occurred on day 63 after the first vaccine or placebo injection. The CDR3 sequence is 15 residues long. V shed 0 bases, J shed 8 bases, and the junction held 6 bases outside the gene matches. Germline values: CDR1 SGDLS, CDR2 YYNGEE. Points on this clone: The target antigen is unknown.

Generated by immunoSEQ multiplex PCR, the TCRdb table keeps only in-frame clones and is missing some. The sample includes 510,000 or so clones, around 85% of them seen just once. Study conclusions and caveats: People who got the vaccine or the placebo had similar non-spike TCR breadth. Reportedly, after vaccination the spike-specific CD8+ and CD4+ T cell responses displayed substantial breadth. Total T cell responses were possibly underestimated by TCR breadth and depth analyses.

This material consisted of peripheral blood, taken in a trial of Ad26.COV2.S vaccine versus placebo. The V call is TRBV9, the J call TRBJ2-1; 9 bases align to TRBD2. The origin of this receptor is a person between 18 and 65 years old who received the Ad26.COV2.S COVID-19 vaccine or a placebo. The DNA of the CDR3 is TGTGCCAGCAGCGTAGGACTAGCGGCTGGGGATGAGCAGTTCTTC. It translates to CASSVGLAAGDEQFF.